This T cell receptor beta chain was observed in a study of T-cell reconstitution after alpha-beta-depleted transplantation in children. General study findings and limits: Surviving recipient T cells and thymic progenitors produced the high day-60 TCRbeta diversity seen in some patients. One year after transplant, T-cell counts and diversity came mostly from newly produced T cells. Reportedly, roughly two months post-transplant, alpha-beta T cells arose from several hundred expanded graft clones.

Unique molecular identifiers were used in preparing the TCRbeta library. From the PCR reads, TCRdb called clonotypes with MiXCR, one entry per CDR3 protein. The repertoire has hundreds of thousands of distinct CDR3 sequences, around 13% of them found once; the top ten carry approximately 2.1%. A word on this clonotype: The antigen is unknown.

This specimen consisted of PBMCs, mostly from graft donor cells, obtained 360 days after TCRalphabeta/CD19-depleted stem cell transplant. The clonotype was recovered from a male patient aged 10 to 17 who had a stem cell transplant for acute myeloid leukemia, so the T cells may come from the graft donor.

The CDR3 DNA follows: TGTGCCAGCACCATTATGGGGGAGACGAACATTCAGTACTTC. Its translation: CASTIMGETNIQYF. This chain joins TRBV13 and TRBJ2-4; the D call may be TRBD1 or TRBD2 (5 bases each). This CDR3 is built from 14 residues. The germline V gene has CDR1 PRHDT and CDR2 FYEKMQ (reference sequence). Trimming removed 7 bases at V and 7 bases at J, with 17 bases between.